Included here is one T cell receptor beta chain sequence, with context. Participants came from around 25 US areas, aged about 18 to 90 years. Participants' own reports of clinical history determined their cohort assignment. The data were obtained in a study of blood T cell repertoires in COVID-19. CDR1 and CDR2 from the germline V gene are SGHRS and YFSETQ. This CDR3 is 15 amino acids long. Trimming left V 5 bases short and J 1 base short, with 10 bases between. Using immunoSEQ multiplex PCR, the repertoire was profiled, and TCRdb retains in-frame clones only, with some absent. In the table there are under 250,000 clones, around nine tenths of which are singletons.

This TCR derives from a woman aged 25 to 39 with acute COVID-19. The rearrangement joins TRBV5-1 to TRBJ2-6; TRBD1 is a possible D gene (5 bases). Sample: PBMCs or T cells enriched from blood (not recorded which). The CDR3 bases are TGCGCCAGCAGTTCCCAGGGATCTGGGGCCAACGTCCTGACTTTC. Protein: CASSSQGSGANVLTF.